This T cell receptor beta chain was captured in a study of CXCR3-negative and CXCR3-positive naive CD8 T cells. About this clonotype itself: Its matching antigen is unknown.

UMI-tagged TRB cDNA libraries were built via 5' RACE. Using the 5' RACE reads, TCRdb records one entry per CDR3 protein without DNA. The listing contains over 70,000 distinct CDR3 sequences. This CDR3 region has 16 residues. Germline V gene data show CDR1 as SGHTA and CDR2 as FQGNSA. Researchers sorted 250,000 to 350,000 cells of each CD8+ T cell subset in triplicate. Among CD8+ T cells, naive ones were CD45RO-CCR7+CD27+CD95-. Notes on the study in general: After cryopreservation, CXCR3 expression dropped partially; most assays used fresh PBMCs. Naive subsets expressed similar surface CD5; TRB CDR3 features served to infer TCR strength.

This TCR was recovered from a human donor in good health. Some clones in this sample may be carry-over from other donors' samples. The sample taken for sequencing was naive CXCR3- CD8+ T cells from blood. Subset here: CD45RO-CCR7+CD27+CD95- naive CD8+ T cells lacking CXCR3 (TNR3-). This sequence joins TRBV7-2 and TRBJ2-3; the TRBD2 assignment by TCRdb is unverifiable without DNA. CDR3 loop: CASSSLVVLGTDTQYF.